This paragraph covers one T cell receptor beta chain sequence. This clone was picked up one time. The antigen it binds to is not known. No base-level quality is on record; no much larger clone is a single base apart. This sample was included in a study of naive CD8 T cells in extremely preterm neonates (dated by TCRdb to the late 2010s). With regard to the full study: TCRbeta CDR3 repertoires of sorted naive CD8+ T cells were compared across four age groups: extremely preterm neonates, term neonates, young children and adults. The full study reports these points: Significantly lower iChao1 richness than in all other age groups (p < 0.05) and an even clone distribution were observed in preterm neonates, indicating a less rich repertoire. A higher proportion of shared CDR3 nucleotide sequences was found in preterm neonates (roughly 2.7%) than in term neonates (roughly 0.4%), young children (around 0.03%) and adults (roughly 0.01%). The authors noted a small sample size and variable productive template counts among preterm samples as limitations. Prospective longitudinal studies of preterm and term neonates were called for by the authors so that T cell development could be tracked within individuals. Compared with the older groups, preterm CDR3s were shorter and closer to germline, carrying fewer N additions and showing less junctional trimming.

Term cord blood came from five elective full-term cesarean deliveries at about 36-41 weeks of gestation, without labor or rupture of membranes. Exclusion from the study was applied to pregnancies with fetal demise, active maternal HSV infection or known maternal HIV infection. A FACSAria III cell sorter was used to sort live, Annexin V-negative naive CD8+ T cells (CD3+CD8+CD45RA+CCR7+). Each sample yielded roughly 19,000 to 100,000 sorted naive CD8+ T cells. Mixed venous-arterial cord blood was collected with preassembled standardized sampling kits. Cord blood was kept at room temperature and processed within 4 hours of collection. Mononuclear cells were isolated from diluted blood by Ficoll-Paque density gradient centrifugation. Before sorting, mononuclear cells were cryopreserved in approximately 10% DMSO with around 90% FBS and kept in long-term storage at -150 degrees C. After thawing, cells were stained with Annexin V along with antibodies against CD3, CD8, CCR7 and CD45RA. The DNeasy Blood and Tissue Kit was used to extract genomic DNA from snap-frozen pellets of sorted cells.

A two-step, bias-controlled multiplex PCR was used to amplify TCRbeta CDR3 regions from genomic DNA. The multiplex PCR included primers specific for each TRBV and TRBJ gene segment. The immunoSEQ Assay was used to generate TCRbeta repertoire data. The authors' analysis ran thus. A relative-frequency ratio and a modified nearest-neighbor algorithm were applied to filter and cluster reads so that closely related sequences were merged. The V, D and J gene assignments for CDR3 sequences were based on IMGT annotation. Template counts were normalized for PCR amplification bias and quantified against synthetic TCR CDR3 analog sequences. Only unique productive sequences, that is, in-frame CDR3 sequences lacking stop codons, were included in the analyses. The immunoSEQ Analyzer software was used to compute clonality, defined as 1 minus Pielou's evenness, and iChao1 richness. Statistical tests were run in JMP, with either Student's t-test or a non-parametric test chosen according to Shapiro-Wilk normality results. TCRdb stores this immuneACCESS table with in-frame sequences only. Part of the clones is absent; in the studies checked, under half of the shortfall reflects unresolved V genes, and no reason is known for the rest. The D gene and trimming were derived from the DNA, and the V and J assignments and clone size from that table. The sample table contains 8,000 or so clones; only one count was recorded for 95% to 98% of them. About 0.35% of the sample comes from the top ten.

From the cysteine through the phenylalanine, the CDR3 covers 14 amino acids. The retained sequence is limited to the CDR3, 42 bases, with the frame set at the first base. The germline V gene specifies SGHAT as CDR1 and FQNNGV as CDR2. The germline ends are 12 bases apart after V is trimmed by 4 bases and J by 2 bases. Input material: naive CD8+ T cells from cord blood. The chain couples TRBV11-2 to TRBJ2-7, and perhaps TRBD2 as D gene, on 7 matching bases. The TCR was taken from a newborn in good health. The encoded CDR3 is CASSSGGRAYEQYF. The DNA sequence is TGTGCCAGCAGCTCCGGGGGGCGGGCCTACGAGCAGTACTTC.